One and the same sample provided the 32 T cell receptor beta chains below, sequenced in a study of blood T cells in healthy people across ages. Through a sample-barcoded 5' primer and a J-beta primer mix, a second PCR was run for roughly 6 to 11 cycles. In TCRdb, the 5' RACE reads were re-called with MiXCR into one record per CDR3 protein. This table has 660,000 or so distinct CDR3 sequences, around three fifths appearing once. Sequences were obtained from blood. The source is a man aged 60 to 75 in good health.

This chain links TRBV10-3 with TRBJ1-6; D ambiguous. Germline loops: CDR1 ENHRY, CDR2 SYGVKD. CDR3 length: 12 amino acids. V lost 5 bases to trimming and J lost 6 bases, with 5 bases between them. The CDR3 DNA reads TGTGCCATCAGTCGCGGTAATTCACCCCTCCACTTT. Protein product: CAISRGNSPLHF.

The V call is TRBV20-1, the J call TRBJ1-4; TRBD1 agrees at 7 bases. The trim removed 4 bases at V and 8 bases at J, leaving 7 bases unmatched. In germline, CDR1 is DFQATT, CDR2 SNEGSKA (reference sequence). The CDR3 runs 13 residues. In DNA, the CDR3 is TGCAGTGCTATCTCGACAGGGCGCGAAAAACTGTTTTTT. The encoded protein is CSAISTGREKLFF.

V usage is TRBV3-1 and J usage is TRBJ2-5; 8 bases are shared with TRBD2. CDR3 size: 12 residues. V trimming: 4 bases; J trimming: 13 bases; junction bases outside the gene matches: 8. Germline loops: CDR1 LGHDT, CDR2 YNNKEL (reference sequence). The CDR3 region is CASSPLAGSTYF. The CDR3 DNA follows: TGTGCCAGCAGCCCCCTAGCGGGTTCGACGTACTTC.

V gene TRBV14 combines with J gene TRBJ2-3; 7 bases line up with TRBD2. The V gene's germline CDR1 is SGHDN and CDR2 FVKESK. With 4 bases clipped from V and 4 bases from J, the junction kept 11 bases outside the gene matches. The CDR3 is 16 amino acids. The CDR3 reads CASSPWKTSDPDTQYF. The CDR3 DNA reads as TGTGCCAGCAGCCCATGGAAAACTAGCGACCCAGATACGCAGTATTTT.

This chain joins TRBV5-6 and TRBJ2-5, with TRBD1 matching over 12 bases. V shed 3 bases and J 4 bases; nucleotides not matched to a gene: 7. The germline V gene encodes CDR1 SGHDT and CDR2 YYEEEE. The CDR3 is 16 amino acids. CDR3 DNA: TGTGCCAGCAGCTCAAGGGGACAGGGGGCGTCAGAGACCCAGTACTTC. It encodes CASSSRGQGASETQYF.

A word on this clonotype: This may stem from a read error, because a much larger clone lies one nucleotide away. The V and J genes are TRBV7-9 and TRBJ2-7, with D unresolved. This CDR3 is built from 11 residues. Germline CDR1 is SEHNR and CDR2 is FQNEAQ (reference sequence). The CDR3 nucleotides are TGTGCCAGCAGCCAAAACTACGAGCAGAACTTC. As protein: CASSQNYEQNF.

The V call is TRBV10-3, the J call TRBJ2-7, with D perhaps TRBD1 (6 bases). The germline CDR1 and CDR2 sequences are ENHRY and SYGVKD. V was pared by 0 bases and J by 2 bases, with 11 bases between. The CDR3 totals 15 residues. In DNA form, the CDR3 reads TGTGCCATCAGTGAGTCGGGGGCAGGTCCCTACGAGCAGTACTTC. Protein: CAISESGAGPYEQYF.

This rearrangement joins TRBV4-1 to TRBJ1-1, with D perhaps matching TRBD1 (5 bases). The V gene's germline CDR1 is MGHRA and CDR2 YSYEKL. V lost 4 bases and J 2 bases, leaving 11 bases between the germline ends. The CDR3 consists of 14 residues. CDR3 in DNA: TGCGCCAGCAGCCGCGGGGCCGAAAACACTGAAGCTTTCTTT. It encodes CASSRGAENTEAFF.

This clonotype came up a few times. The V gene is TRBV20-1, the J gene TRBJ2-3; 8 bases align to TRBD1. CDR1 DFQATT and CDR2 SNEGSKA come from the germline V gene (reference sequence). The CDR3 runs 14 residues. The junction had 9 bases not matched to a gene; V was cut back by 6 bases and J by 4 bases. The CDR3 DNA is TGCAGTGCCCCCGCCGGGACAGGTTCAGATACGCAGTATTTT. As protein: CSAPAGTGSDTQYF.

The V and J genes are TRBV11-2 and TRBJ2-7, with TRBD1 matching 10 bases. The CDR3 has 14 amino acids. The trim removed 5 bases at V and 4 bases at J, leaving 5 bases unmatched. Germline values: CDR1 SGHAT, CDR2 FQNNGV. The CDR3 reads CASSKSDRGYEQYF. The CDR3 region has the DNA TGTGCCAGCAGCAAATCGGACAGGGGGTACGAGCAGTACTTC.

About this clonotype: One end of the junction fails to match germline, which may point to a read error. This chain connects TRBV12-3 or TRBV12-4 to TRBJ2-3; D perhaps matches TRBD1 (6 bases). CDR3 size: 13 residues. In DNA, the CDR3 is TGTGCCAGCAGTAGAGTGGGGGCAGATGCGCAGTATTTT. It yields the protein CASSRVGADAQYF.

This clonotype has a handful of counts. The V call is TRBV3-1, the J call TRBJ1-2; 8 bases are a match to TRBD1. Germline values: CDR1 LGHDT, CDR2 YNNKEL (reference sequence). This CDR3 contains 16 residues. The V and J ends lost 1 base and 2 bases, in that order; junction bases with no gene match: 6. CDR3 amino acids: CASSQAGTGGNYGYTF. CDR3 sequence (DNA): TGTGCCAGCAGCCAAGCTGGAACAGGGGGGAACTATGGCTACACCTTC.

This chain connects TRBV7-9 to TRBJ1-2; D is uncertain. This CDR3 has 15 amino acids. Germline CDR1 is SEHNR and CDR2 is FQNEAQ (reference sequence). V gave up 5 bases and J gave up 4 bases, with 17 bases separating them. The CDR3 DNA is TGTGCCAGCAGCCCGGGTCCTATCTTTTCCTATGGCTACACCTTC. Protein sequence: CASSPGPIFSYGYTF.

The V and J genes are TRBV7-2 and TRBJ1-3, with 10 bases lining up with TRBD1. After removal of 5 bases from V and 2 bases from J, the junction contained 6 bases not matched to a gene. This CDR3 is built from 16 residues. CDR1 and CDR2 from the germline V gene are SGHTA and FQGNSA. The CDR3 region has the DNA TGTGCCAGCAGCCAGTCAGGGACAGGGGCTGGAAACACCATATATTTT. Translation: CASSQSGTGAGNTIYF.

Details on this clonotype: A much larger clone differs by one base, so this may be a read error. CDR3 DNA: TGTGCCAGCAGCTTAGGCCCCTCTAGCGGGGCGCCCCTCCAGTACTTC. As protein: CASSLGPSSGAPLQYF. This chain uses TRBV7-2 with TRBJ2-5, with 9 nucleotides matching TRBD2. The germline gives CDR1 SGHTA, CDR2 FQGNSA. Trimming removed 1 base from V and 10 bases from J; junction bases left unmatched: 13. The CDR3 consists of 16 residues.

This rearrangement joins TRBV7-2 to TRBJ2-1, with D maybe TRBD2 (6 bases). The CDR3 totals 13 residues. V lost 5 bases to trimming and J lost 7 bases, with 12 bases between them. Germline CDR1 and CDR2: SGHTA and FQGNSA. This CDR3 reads CASSPTRGNEQFF. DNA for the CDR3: TGTGCCAGCAGCCCGACCCGGGGGAATGAGCAGTTCTTC. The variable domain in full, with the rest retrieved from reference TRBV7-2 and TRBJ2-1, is GAGVSQSPSNKVTEKGKDVELRCDPISGHTALYWYRQSLGQGLEFLIYFQGNSAPDKSGLPSDRFSAERTGGSVSTLTIQRTQQEDSAVYLCASSPTRGNEQFFGPGTRLTVL.

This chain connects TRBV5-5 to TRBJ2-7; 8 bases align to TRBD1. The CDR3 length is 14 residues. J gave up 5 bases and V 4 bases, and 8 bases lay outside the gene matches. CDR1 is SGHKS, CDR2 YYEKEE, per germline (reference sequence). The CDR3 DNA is TGTGCCAGCAGCAAAAGGACAGGGTCGGACGAGCAGTACTTC. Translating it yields CASSKRTGSDEQYF.

CDR3 amino acids: CASYSGGLHNEQFF. CDR3 sequence (DNA): TGTGCCAGTTACAGCGGGGGCCTACACAATGAGCAGTTCTTC. This sequence joins TRBV12-3 or TRBV12-4 and TRBJ2-1; 8 bases are shared with TRBD2. Trimming took 9 bases from V and 5 from J; bases not matched to a gene: 9. This CDR3 comprises 14 residues.

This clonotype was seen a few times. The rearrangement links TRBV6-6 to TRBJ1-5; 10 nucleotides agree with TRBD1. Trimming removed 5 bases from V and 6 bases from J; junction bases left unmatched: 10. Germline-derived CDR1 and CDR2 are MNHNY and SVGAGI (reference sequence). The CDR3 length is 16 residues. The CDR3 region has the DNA TGTGCCAGCAGTAGGGGGACAGGGGCTCAGGGTCAGCCCCAGCATTTT. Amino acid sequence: CASSRGTGAQGQPQHF.

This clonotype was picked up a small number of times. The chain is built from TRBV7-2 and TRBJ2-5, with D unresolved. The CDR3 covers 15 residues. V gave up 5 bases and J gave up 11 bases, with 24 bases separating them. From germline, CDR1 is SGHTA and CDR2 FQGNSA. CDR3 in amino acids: CASSPLLSLPLEQYF. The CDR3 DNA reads TGTGCCAGCAGCCCCCTTTTGAGTCTTCCCCTGGAGCAGTACTTC.

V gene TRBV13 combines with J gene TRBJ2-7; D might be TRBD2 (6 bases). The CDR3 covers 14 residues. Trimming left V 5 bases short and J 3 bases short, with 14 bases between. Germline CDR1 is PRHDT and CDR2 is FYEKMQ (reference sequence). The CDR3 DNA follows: TGTGCCAGCAGCACATGGGACTTTAACTACGAGCAGTACTTC. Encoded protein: CASSTWDFNYEQYF.

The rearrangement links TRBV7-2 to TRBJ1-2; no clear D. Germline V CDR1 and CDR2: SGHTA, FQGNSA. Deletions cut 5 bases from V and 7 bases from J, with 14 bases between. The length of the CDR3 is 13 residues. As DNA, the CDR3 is TGTGCCAGCAGCGTGTCCCTTCAAGGTGGCTACACCTTC. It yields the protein CASSVSLQGGYTF.

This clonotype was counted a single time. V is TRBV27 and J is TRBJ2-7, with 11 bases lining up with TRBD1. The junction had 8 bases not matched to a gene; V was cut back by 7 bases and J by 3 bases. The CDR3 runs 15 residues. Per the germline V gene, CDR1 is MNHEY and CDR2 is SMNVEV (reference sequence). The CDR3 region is CASNRTGGPNYEQYF. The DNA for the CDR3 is TGTGCCAGCAACAGGACAGGGGGCCCTAACTACGAGCAGTACTTC.

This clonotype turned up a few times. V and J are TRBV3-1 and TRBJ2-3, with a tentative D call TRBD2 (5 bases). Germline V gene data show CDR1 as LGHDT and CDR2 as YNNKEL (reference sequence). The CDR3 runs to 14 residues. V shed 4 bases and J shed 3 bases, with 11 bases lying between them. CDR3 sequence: CASSLSLVTDTQYF. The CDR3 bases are TGTGCCAGCAGCCTCTCACTAGTTACAGATACGCAGTATTTT.

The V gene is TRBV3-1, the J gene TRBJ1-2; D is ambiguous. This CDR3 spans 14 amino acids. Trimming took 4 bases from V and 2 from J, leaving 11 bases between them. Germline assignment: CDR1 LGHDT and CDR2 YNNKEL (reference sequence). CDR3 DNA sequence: TGTGCCAGCAGCCCAGCGACACTCAACTATGGCTACACCTTC. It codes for CASSPATLNYGYTF.

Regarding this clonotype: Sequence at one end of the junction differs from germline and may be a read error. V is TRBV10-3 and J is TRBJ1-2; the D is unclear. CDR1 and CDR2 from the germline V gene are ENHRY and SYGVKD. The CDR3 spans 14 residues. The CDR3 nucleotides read TGTACCATCAGTGAGCCGAGAGGGAACTATGGCTACACCTTC. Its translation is CTISEPRGNYGYTF.

This chain's CDR3 is CASSQGNSPYGYTF. The CDR3 nucleotides are TGTGCCAGCAGCCAAGGTAACAGCCCCTATGGCTACACCTTC. The chain links TRBV3-1 to TRBJ1-2; unclear D gene. The CDR3 contains 14 residues. Germline V gene sequence: CDR1 LGHDT, CDR2 YNNKEL (reference sequence). The V gene lost 1 base and the J gene lost 4 bases, with 10 bases spanning the gap.

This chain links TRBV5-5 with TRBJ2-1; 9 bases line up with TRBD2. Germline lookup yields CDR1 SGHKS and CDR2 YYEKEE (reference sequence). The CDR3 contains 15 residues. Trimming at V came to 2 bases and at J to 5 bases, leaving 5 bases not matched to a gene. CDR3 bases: TGTGCCAGCAGCTTAAGGACTAGCGTCAACAATGAGCAGTTCTTC. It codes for CASSLRTSVNNEQFF. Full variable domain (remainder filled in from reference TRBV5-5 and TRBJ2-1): DAGVTQSPTHLIKTRGQQVTLRCSPISGHKSVSWYQQVLGQGPQFIFQYYEKEERGRGNFPDRFSARQFPNYSSELNVNALLLGDSALYLCASSLRTSVNNEQFFGPGTRLTVL.

The CDR3 bases are TGTGCCAGCAGCTTACTAGGGGGCACGGGTTCAGATACGCAGTATTTT. It is translated as CASSLLGGTGSDTQYF. The chain uses TRBV7-2 and TRBJ2-3; 7 bases line up with TRBD1. The germline gives CDR1 SGHTA, CDR2 FQGNSA. The CDR3 length is 16 residues. J lost 4 bases, V lost 2 bases, and 9 bases had no gene match.

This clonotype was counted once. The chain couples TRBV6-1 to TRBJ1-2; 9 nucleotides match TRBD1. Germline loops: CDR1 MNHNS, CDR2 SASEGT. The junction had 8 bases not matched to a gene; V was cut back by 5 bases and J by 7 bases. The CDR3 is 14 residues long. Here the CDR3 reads CASSLGQGGSGYTF. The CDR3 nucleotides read TGTGCCAGCAGTTTGGGACAGGGAGGGTCTGGCTACACCTTC.

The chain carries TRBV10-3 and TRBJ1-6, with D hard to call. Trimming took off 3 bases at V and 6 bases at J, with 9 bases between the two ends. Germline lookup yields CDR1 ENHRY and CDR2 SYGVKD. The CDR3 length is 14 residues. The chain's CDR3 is CAISDVRSNSPLHF. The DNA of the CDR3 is TGTGCCATCAGTGATGTTCGGAGTAATTCACCCCTCCACTTT.

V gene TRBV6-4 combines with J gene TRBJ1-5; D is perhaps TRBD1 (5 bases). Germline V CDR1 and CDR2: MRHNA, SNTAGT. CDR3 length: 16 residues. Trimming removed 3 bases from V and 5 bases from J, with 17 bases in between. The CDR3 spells CASSEGQAGSDQPQHF. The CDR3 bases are TGTGCCAGCAGTGAAGGCCAGGCAGGGTCGGATCAGCCCCAGCATTTT.